These 14 T cell receptor beta chains were all obtained from the same sample, sequenced in a study of blood T cell repertoires in COVID-19. Profiling relied on immunoSEQ multiplex PCR, and the TCRdb table lists in-frame clones only, not all of them. The sample contains around 200,000 clones, roughly nine tenths of which appear only once. Sequenced: PBMCs or T cells enriched from blood (not recorded which). These receptors originate from a woman aged 45-65 years in a cohort exposed to, infected with or recovered from COVID-19 (not recorded which).

CDR3 coding DNA: TGTGCCAGCAGACGAAGTGGGGGGGCGCATAGTAATTCACCCCTCCACTTT. The encoded protein is CASRRSGGAHSNSPLHF. The chain has TRBV5-5 and TRBJ1-6; maybe TRBD1 (6 bases). The CDR3 is made up of 17 amino acids. The V gene's germline CDR1 is SGHKS and CDR2 YYEKEE (reference sequence). V lost 5 bases and J 6 bases, leaving 21 bases between the germline ends.

This sequence joins TRBV19 and TRBJ2-5; weak D call: TRBD2 (6 bases). The germline V and J ends were trimmed by 5 bases and 1 base, with 8 bases remaining between them. The germline CDR1 and CDR2 sequences are LNHDA and SQIVND (reference sequence). The length of the CDR3 is 13 residues. This chain's CDR3 is CASSDSGQETQYF. CDR3 nucleotides: TGTGCCAGTAGTGATAGCGGCCAAGAGACCCAGTACTTC.

The CDR3: CASATTSHTDTQYF. CDR3 in DNA: TGCGCCAGCGCGACCACTAGTCATACAGATACGCAGTATTTT. The gene calls are TRBV4-3 and TRBJ2-3; possibly TRBD2 for D (5 bases). V lost 8 bases and J lost 3, with 15 bases in between. Germline values: CDR1 LGHNA, CDR2 YSLEER. This CDR3 is 14 amino acids long.

J is TRBJ2-3 and V is TRBV7-2, with 9 bases matching TRBD1. From germline, CDR1 is SGHTA and CDR2 FQGNSA. J was trimmed by 1 base and V by 4 bases; bases with no gene match: 6. There are 16 residues in the CDR3. The CDR3 reads CASSYRGRLGTDTQYF. The CDR3, as DNA: TGTGCCAGCAGCTACAGGGGGCGCTTGGGCACAGATACGCAGTATTTT.

The chain is built from TRBV4-2 and TRBJ2-3; a weak D match, TRBD2 (6 bases). Per the germline V gene, CDR1 is LGHNA and CDR2 is YNFKEQ. The CDR3 has 15 residues. The V and J ends lost 1 base and 2 bases respectively, with 10 bases between them. The CDR3 DNA is TGTGCCAGCAGCCAAGGCGTAGCGGACACAGATACGCAGTATTTT. Translated: CASSQGVADTDTQYF.

The chain uses TRBV11-3 and TRBJ2-1; the match to TRBD2 covers 9 bases. The CDR3 has 17 amino acids. CDR1 SGHNT and CDR2 YENEEA come from the germline V gene. The J segment lost 6 bases and the V segment lost 1 base, leaving 10 bases of the junction unmatched. The CDR3 coding sequence is TGTGCCAGCAGCTTAGTGGGGACTCGCGGGGGGGGCAATGAGCAGTTCTTC. Translating it yields CASSLVGTRGGGNEQFF.

J is TRBJ2-3 and V is TRBV21-1; TRBD1, the table's D call, was not compared with the DNA. TRBV21-1 is described as a pseudogene. The length of the CDR3 is 16 residues. This chain's CDR3 is CASSNHGTGNPDTQYF. CDR3 bases: TGTGCCAGCAGCAATCACGGGACAGGGAATCCAGATACGCAGTATTTT.

The gene calls are TRBV5-1 and TRBJ2-5; 7 bases are shared with TRBD2. CDR3 length: 14 amino acids. V lost 4 bases to trimming and J lost 3 bases; unmatched junction nucleotides: 6. Germline V lookup: CDR1 SGHRS, CDR2 YFSETQ. The CDR3 protein is CASSPMGGEETQYF. The CDR3 nucleotides read TGCGCCAGCAGCCCAATGGGGGGGGAAGAGACCCAGTACTTC.

As to this clone: Other nucleotide sequences in the sample specify the same CDR3. The chain links TRBV28 to TRBJ2-3, with D perhaps matching TRBD2 (6 bases). The germline gives CDR1 MDHEN, CDR2 SYDVKM. This CDR3 contains 14 residues. V was pared by 5 bases and J by 0 bases, with 9 bases between. The CDR3 protein is CASSLGGSTDTQYF. The CDR3 nucleotides are TGTGCCAGCAGTCTCGGGGGAAGCACAGATACGCAGTATTTT.

Here the CDR3 DNA reads TGTGCCAGTAGTATAGGGCTAGCGCGATCCTACAATGAGCAGTTCTTC. This codes for CASSIGLARSYNEQFF. The chain links TRBV19 to TRBJ2-1; a possible D gene is TRBD2 (6 bases). V lost 1 base and J 1 base, leaving 11 bases between the germline ends. The germline CDR1 and CDR2 sequences are LNHDA and SQIVND (reference sequence). CDR3 size: 16 residues. Filled out from reference TRBV19 and TRBJ2-1, the complete variable domain reads DGGITQSPKYLFRKEGQNVTLSCEQNLNHDAMYWYRQDPGQGLRLIYYSQIVNDFQKGDIAEGYSVSREKKESFPLTVTSAQKNPTAFYLCASSIGLARSYNEQFFGPGTRLTVL.

Note on this clone: At one end, the junction sequence differs from germline, possibly due to a read error. The gene calls are TRBV7-7 and TRBJ1-4, with D tentatively TRBD1 (6 bases). This CDR3 region has 14 residues. The germline V gene has CDR1 SSHAT and CDR2 FNYEAQ (reference sequence). CDR3 region: CASSTGTPGEKLFF. The CDR3 DNA reads TGTGCTAGCAGCACAGGGACCCCAGGTGAAAAACTGTTTTTT.

CDR3 protein: CATSISGLYEQYF. The CDR3 nucleotides are TGTGCCACCAGCATCTCAGGGTTGTACGAGCAGTACTTC. The genes are TRBV15 and TRBJ2-7; D is perhaps TRBD1 (5 bases). This CDR3 spans 13 amino acids. V was pared by 4 bases and J by 4 bases, with 11 bases between. CDR1 is LNHNV and CDR2 is YYDKDF in the germline V gene (reference sequence).

There are a few counts of this clone. The rearrangement joins TRBV27 to TRBJ1-6; TRBD1 is a possible D gene (5 bases). Germline values: CDR1 MNHEY, CDR2 SMNVEV (reference sequence). Trimming pared 5 bases from V and 5 bases from J, leaving 13 bases between. The CDR3 has 15 amino acids. The chain's CDR3 is CASSTGAQHNSPLHF. The DNA for the CDR3 is TGTGCCAGCAGTACTGGGGCTCAACATAATTCACCCCTCCACTTT.

This chain connects TRBV5-6 to TRBJ1-1, with 7 bases matching TRBD1. The germline V gene encodes CDR1 SGHDT and CDR2 YYEEEE. Trimming took 4 bases from V and 6 from J; bases not matched to a gene: 12. The CDR3 is 15 amino acids. For the CDR3, the DNA is TGTGCCAGCAGCCTTCCTTACAGGGGAGGCGCTGAAGCTTTCTTT. Protein sequence: CASSLPYRGGAEAFF.